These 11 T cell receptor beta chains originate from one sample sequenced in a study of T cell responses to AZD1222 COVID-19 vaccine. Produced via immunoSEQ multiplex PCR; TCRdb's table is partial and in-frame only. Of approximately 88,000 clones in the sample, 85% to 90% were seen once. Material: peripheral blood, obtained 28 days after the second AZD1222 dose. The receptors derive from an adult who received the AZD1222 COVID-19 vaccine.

CDR3: CASSQMGGQPQHF. CDR3 DNA: TGCGCCAGCAGCCAAATGGGGGGACAGCCCCAGCATTTT. The chain employs TRBV4-1 and TRBJ1-5; possible D gene TRBD1, 5 bases. CDR1 is MGHRA and CDR2 is YSYEKL in the germline V gene. The CDR3 is 13 amino acids. Trimming shortened V by 2 bases and J by 7 bases, and 9 bases separated the two germline ends.

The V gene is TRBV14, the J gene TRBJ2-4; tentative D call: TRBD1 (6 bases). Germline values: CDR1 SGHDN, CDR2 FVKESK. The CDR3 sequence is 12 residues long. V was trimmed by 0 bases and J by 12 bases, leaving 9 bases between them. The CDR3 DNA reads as TGTGCCAGCAGCCAAGATCGGACAGATCAGTACTTC. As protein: CASSQDRTDQYF.

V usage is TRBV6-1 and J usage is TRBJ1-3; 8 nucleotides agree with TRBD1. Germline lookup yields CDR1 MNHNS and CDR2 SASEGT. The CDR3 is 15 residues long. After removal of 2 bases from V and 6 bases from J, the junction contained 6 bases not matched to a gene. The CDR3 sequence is CASSEQGAGKNTIYF. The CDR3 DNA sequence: TGTGCCAGCAGTGAACAGGGGGCGGGTAAAAACACCATATATTTT.

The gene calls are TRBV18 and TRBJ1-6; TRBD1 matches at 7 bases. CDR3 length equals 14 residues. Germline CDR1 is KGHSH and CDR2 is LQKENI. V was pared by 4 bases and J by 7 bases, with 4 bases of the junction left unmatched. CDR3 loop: CASSQDRFNSPLHF. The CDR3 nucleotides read TGTGCCAGCTCACAGGACAGGTTCAATTCACCCCTCCACTTT.

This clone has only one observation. This CDR3 reads CASSLERGRPNTEAFF. The CDR3, as DNA: TGCGCCAGCAGCTTGGAACGAGGGCGCCCGAACACTGAAGCTTTCTTT. The chain couples TRBV5-1 to TRBJ1-1; D is ambiguous. The CDR3 covers 16 residues. Germline V gene data show CDR1 as SGHRS and CDR2 as YFSETQ. Between the trimmed V and J ends, which lost 0 bases and 1 base, there was a span of 13 bases.

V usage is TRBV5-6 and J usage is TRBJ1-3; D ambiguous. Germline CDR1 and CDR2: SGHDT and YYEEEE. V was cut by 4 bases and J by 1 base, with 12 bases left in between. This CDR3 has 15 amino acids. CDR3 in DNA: TGTGCCAGCAGCAGGAGATGGAATTCTGGAAACACCATATATTTT. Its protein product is CASSRRWNSGNTIYF.

The CDR3 is CASSLDQGTGATGELFF. In nucleotides, the CDR3 is TGTGCCAGCAGCTTAGATCAGGGGACAGGGGCTACCGGGGAGCTGTTTTTT. This chain uses TRBV11-3 with TRBJ2-2, with 10 positions matching TRBD1. CDR1 is SGHNT and CDR2 is YENEEA in the germline V gene. The V and J ends lost 0 bases and 5 bases, in that order; junction bases with no gene match: 6. This CDR3 region has 17 residues.

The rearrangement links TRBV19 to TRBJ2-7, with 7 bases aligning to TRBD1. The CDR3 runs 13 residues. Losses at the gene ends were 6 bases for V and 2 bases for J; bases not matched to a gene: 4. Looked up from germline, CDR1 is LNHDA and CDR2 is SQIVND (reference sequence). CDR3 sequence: CASSNQGAYEQYF. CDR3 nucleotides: TGTGCCAGTAGCAACCAGGGGGCCTACGAGCAGTACTTC. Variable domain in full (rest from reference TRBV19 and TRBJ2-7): DGGITQSPKYLFRKEGQNVTLSCEQNLNHDAMYWYRQDPGQGLRLIYYSQIVNDFQKGDIAEGYSVSREKKESFPLTVTSAQKNPTAFYLCASSNQGAYEQYFGPGTRLTVT.

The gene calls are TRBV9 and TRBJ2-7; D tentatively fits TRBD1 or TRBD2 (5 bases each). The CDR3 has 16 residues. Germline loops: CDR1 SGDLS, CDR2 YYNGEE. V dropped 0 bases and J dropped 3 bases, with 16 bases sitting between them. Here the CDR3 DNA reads TGTGCCAGCAGCGTAGGAGGGGCCAAAGATCTCTACGAGCAGTACTTC. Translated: CASSVGGAKDLYEQYF.

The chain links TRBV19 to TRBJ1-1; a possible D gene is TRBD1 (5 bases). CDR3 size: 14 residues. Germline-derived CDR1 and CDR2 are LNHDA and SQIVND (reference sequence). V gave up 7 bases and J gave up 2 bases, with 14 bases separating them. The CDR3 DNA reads TGTGCCAGTACCAGAGTGGGGGGAAACACTGAAGCTTTCTTT. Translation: CASTRVGGNTEAFF.

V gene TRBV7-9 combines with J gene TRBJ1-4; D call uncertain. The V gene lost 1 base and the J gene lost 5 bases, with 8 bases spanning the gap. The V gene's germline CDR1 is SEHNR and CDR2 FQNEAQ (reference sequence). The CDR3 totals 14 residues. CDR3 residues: CASSLGTWNEKLFF. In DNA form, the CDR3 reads TGTGCCAGCAGCTTAGGGACTTGGAATGAAAAACTGTTTTTT.